These 27 T cell receptor beta chains originate from one sample sequenced in a study of molecular identifiers for immune sequencing clone quantification. TCRdb re-called the PCR reads with MiXCR, one entry per CDR3 protein. The data contain around 100,000 distinct CDR3 sequences, about 35% of them singletons. The sequenced sample was naive CD8+ T cells from blood, with Jurkat cell RNA spiked in. Sample subset: FACS-sorted CD8+CD4-CCR7+CD45RA+ naive T cells. The source is a human donor in good health. Some libraries in this study had Jurkat cell RNA spiked in.

At least ten counts were recorded for this clonotype. The chain combines TRBV21-1 with TRBJ2-7; no DNA check was done on the table's D call, TRBD1. TRBV21-1 is given as a pseudogene. This CDR3 contains 14 residues. The CDR3 is CAGLPCSGVIEQYF. CDR3 coding DNA: TGTGCCGGATTACCCTGCTCGGGAGTGATCGAGCAGTACTTC.

This clonotype came up a few times. The chain uses TRBV24-1 and TRBJ1-5; D gene ambiguous. The CDR3 loop spans 14 amino acids. V was clipped by 1 base and J by 4 bases, with 7 bases between them. Per germline, CDR1 KGHDR and CDR2 SFDVKD. The CDR3 DNA sequence: TGTGCCACCAGTGATTTTCGTGAGAATCAGCCCCAGCATTTT. Its protein product is CATSDFRENQPQHF.

The chain has TRBV5-6 and TRBJ2-3, with D possibly matching TRBD1 (5 bases). Germline lookup yields CDR1 SGHDT and CDR2 YYEEEE. Trimming took off 3 bases at V and 5 bases at J, with 13 bases between the two ends. The CDR3 covers 14 residues. The CDR3 protein is CASSWGDPVDTQYF. The CDR3 DNA is TGTGCCAGCAGCTGGGGCGACCCTGTAGATACGCAGTATTTT.

On this clonotype: This may come from a read error, since a much larger clone is one base off. The chain couples TRBV20-1 to TRBJ1-2; D gene uncertain. Germline CDR1 DFQATT, CDR2 SNEGSKA (reference sequence). The CDR3 has 14 residues. This CDR3 reads CCARPGPANYGYTF. CDR3 nucleotides: TGCTGTGCTAGACCCGGACCGGCTAACTATGGCTACACCTTC.

A few counts support this clonotype. The chain joins TRBV14 to TRBJ2-7; 9 bases fit TRBD1. The V and J ends lost 2 bases and 2 bases, in that order; junction bases with no gene match: 1. This CDR3 contains 14 residues. Germline CDR1 SGHDN, CDR2 FVKESK. CDR3 DNA sequence: TGTGCCAGCAGCCAATGGGACAGGGCCTACGAGCAGTACTTC. Protein: CASSQWDRAYEQYF.

V and J are TRBV27 and TRBJ2-7; unclear D gene. The V and J ends lost 9 bases and 4 bases respectively, with 13 bases between them. Germline-derived CDR1 and CDR2 are MNHEY and SMNVEV (reference sequence). The CDR3 loop spans 12 amino acids. This CDR3 reads CARIGCKYEQYF. The CDR3 DNA reads as TGTGCCAGGATCGGCTGCAAGTACGAGCAGTACTTC.

This clonotype has a count of ten or more. This chain connects TRBV11-2 to TRBJ2-1; no definite D call. V gave up 3 bases and J gave up 5 bases, with 11 bases separating them. This CDR3 spans 14 amino acids. CDR1 and CDR2 from the germline V gene are SGHAT and FQNNGV. The CDR3 region is CASSFSVENNEQFF. The CDR3 nucleotides are TGTGCCAGCAGCTTTTCGGTAGAGAACAATGAGCAGTTCTTC.

This chain links TRBV6-5 with TRBJ1-1, with 8 bases lining up with TRBD1. Germline CDR1 MNHEY, CDR2 SVGAGI. V dropped 5 bases and J dropped 3; count of bases not matched to a gene: 8. The CDR3 consists of 15 residues. CDR3 sequence: CASSLADRAYTEAFF. CDR3 nucleotides: TGTGCCAGCAGTCTCGCGGACAGGGCCTACACTGAAGCTTTCTTT.

In this sample, this clonotype turned up many times. The V call is TRBV12-3 or TRBV12-4, the J call TRBJ2-5, with D perhaps matching TRBD1 or TRBD2 (5 bases each). The V and J ends lost 3 bases and 4 bases respectively, with 9 bases between them. The CDR3 has 13 amino acids. The DNA for the CDR3 is TGTGCCAGCAGTTTGACGAGGGGAGAGACCCAGTACTTC. This sequence encodes CASSLTRGETQYF.

The table lists this clonotype with a count of one. The genes are TRBV28 and TRBJ2-7; D is ambiguous. Germline CDR1 is MDHEN and CDR2 is SYDVKM. The CDR3 consists of 11 residues. Trimming pared 6 bases from V and 9 bases from J, leaving 12 bases between. CDR3 in DNA: TGTGCCAGCAGGCGAAGGTTGGGGCAGTACTTC. Translated, it gives CASRRRLGQYF.

The chain is built from TRBV5-6 and TRBJ2-3, with TRBD2 identical over 12 bases. The CDR3 runs 14 residues. Germline loops: CDR1 SGHDT, CDR2 YYEEEE. V lost 4 bases to trimming and J lost 6 bases; unmatched junction nucleotides: 3. The CDR3 sequence: CASSASGRADTQYF. The CDR3 region has the DNA TGTGCCAGCAGCGCTAGCGGGAGGGCCGATACGCAGTATTTT. Filled out from reference TRBV5-6 and TRBJ2-3, the complete variable domain reads DAGVTQSPTHLIKTRGQQVTLRCSPKSGHDTVSWYQQALGQGPQFIFQYYEEEERQRGNFPDRFSGHQFPNYSSELNVNALLLGDSALYLCASSASGRADTQYFGPGTRLTVL.

The sample holds many counts of this clonotype. The rearrangement joins TRBV9 to TRBJ2-5; the D gene could be TRBD1 or TRBD2 (5 bases each). Between the trimmed V and J ends, which lost 0 bases and 0 bases, there was a span of 12 bases. Germline values: CDR1 SGDLS, CDR2 YYNGEE. CDR3 size: 16 residues. This chain's CDR3 is CASSVGDGSYQETQYF. Written as DNA, the CDR3 is TGTGCCAGCAGCGTAGGGGACGGATCGTACCAAGAGACCCAGTACTTC.

In its sample, this clonotype was seen many times. The rearrangement joins TRBV28 to TRBJ2-7; TRBD2 matches at 10 bases. Trimming removed 5 bases from V and 2 bases from J; junction bases left unmatched: 9. Germline V gene lookup returns CDR1 MDHEN and CDR2 SYDVKM. The CDR3 totals 16 residues. CDR3 DNA sequence: TGTGCCAGCAGTGCGCTAACTAGCGGGACGGCCTACGAGCAGTACTTC. Amino acid sequence: CASSALTSGTAYEQYF.

The chain couples TRBV20-1 to TRBJ2-5; TRBD2 matches at 8 bases. J lost 2 bases, V lost 3 bases, and 11 bases had no gene match. Germline lookup yields CDR1 DFQATT and CDR2 SNEGSKA (reference sequence). The CDR3 is 16 residues long. The CDR3 is CSASTREVDGQETQYF. The DNA of the CDR3 is TGCAGTGCTAGCACGCGGGAGGTTGATGGTCAAGAGACCCAGTACTTC.

As regards this clonotype: Because the CDR3 is missing its conserved closing phenylalanine or tryptophan, this is likely a read error. The chain uses TRBV29-1 and TRBJ2-3; 10 bases are a match to TRBD2. Germline trimming cut 4 bases from V and 4 bases from J; bases unmatched to any gene: 8. The CDR3 consists of 15 residues. CDR1 and CDR2 (germline): SQVTM, ANQGSEA. The CDR3 sequence: CSVGLAGDIADTQYI. DNA for the CDR3: TGCAGCGTTGGCCTAGCGGGAGATATCGCAGATACGCAGTATATT.

V gene TRBV18 combines with J gene TRBJ2-1; no clear D. V lost 4 bases and J 8 bases, leaving 12 bases between the germline ends. CDR1 and CDR2 (germline): KGHSH, LQKENI. CDR3 length: 13 amino acids. CDR3 loop: CASSLIGSDEQFF. CDR3 coding DNA: TGTGCCAGCTCACTTATTGGGTCGGATGAGCAGTTCTTC.

This clonotype was detected many times. The rearrangement joins TRBV7-2 to TRBJ2-3; unclear D gene. V was shortened by 2 bases and J by 7 bases, with 4 bases between the two germline ends. The CDR3 contains 11 residues. Germline-derived CDR1 and CDR2 are SGHTA and FQGNSA. For the CDR3, the DNA is TGTGCCAGCAGCTTACGTTATACGCAGTATTTT. It yields the protein CASSLRYTQYF.

The sample holds a few counts of this clonotype. The V and J genes are TRBV7-2 and TRBJ2-3; possible D gene TRBD2, 5 bases. Trimming cost V 4 bases and J 5 bases, with 16 bases left between them. Germline V gene data show CDR1 as SGHTA and CDR2 as FQGNSA. The CDR3 spans 15 residues. CDR3 protein: CASSSRREARDTQYF. In DNA form, the CDR3 reads TGTGCCAGCAGCTCTCGTCGGGAAGCGCGAGATACGCAGTATTTT.

This clonotype was picked up many times. In nucleotides, the CDR3 is TGCGCCAGCAGCTATTCAAGGGGACGCACAGATACGCAGTATTTT. This codes for CASSYSRGRTDTQYF. V usage is TRBV4-3 and J usage is TRBJ2-3; tentatively, D is TRBD1 or TRBD2 (5 bases each). Per germline, CDR1 LGHNA and CDR2 YSLEER. The CDR3 is 15 residues long. V was pared by 5 bases and J by 1 base, with 13 bases between.

Only a few counts were recorded for this clonotype. This chain uses TRBV2 with TRBJ2-2; unclear D gene. Germline assignment: CDR1 SNHLY and CDR2 FYNNEI. V was shortened by 6 bases and J by 1 base, with 9 bases between the two germline ends. This CDR3 contains 14 residues. CDR3: CASRMDGNTGELFF. CDR3 coding DNA: TGTGCCAGCAGGATGGACGGGAACACCGGGGAGCTGTTTTTT. The full variable domain, its missing parts supplied by reference TRBV2 and TRBJ2-2, is EPEVTQTPSHQVTQMGQEVILRCVPISNHLYFYWYRQILGQKVEFLVSFYNNEISEKSEIFDDQFSVERPDGSNFTLKIRSTKLEDSAMYFCASRMDGNTGELFFGEGSRLTVL.

As concerns this clonotype: Being one base from a much bigger clone, this may be a read error. Without the conserved terminal phenylalanine or tryptophan, this CDR3 likely stems from a read error. The rearrangement links TRBV29-1 to TRBJ2-1; D may be TRBD2 (6 bases). Trimming cost V 7 bases and J 9 bases, with 16 bases left between them. CDR1 SQVTM and CDR2 ANQGSEA come from the germline V gene. The CDR3 is 12 residues long. CDR3 in DNA: TGCAGCGGGTGCGGGATAGAGGCTGAGCAGTTCATC. Amino acids: CSGCGIEAEQFI.

In the case of this clonotype: One end of the junction does not line up with germline, which may come from a read error. CDR3 sequence (DNA): TGTGCCAGCAGGCGCTGGGAAGACACAGTTACGCAGTATTTT. Encoded protein: CASRRWEDTVTQYF. V and J are TRBV5-4 and TRBJ2-3; D gene unclear. The CDR3 runs 14 residues. Germline loops: CDR1 SGHNT, CDR2 YYREEE (reference sequence).

This clonotype has only a few counts. The rearrangement uses TRBV3-1 and TRBJ1-6; D call uncertain. CDR1 is LGHDT and CDR2 is YNNKEL in the germline V gene (reference sequence). The length of the CDR3 is 18 residues. V lost 0 bases to trimming and J lost 5 bases, with 17 bases between them. For the CDR3, the DNA is TGTGCCAGCAGCCAAGATGTACCCCTGGAATGGGATAATTCACCCCTCCACTTT. This encodes CASSQDVPLEWDNSPLHF.

There are a few counts of this clonotype. V usage is TRBV12-5 and J usage is TRBJ2-3; the D gene is possibly TRBD2 (6 bases). V lost 7 bases, J lost 2 bases, and 16 bases lay in between. This CDR3 region has 15 residues. The germline V gene encodes CDR1 LGHNT and CDR2 FRNRAP. The CDR3, as DNA: TGTGCTAGTGCCAATACGGGGGAAACCACAGATACGCAGTATTTT. Residues: CASANTGETTDTQYF.

This clonotype was picked up a small number of times. J is TRBJ2-4 and V is TRBV3-1; 8 bases line up with TRBD2. V was pared by 0 bases and J by 9 bases, with 7 bases of the junction left unmatched. The CDR3 loop spans 15 amino acids. Germline V gene lookup returns CDR1 LGHDT and CDR2 YNNKEL (reference sequence). The CDR3 DNA follows: TGTGCCAGCAGCCAAGACGGGGGGGGCGATCCCATTCAGTACTTC. It translates to CASSQDGGGDPIQYF.

This clonotype has just a few counts. This rearrangement joins TRBV19 to TRBJ2-4; 7 positions match TRBD2. The CDR3 has 16 amino acids. V lost 1 base to trimming and J lost 8 bases; unmatched junction nucleotides: 11. Germline V gene data show CDR1 as LNHDA and CDR2 as SQIVND (reference sequence). The CDR3: CASSIGTRAAWDIQYF. The CDR3 coding sequence is TGTGCCAGTAGTATAGGGACTAGGGCGGCCTGGGACATTCAGTACTTC.

This clonotype was counted many times. V and J are TRBV3-1 and TRBJ2-3, with 8 positions matching TRBD1. J was trimmed by 2 bases and V by 1 base; bases with no gene match: 5. There are 16 residues in the CDR3. Per germline, CDR1 LGHDT and CDR2 YNNKEL (reference sequence). CDR3 in DNA: TGTGCCAGCAGCCAAGTGGACAGGGCTTTCACAGATACGCAGTATTTT. It yields the protein CASSQVDRAFTDTQYF.